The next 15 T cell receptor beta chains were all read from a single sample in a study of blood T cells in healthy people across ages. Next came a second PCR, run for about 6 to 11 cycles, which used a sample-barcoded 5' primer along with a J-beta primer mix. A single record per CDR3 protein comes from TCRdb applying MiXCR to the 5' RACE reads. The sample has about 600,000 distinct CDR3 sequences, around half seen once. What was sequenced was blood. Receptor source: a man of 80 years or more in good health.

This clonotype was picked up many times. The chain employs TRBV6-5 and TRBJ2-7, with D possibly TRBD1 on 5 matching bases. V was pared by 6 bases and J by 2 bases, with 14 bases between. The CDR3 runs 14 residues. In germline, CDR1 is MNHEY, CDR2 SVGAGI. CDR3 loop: CASRPWGPAYEQYF. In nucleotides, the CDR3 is TGTGCCAGCAGGCCGTGGGGCCCAGCCTACGAGCAGTACTTC.

The CDR3 nucleotides read TGTGCCAGCAGTTACCGGAGGACGGGAACAAACTATGGCTACACCTTC. Translating gives CASSYRRTGTNYGYTF. V gene TRBV6-2 or TRBV6-3 combines with J gene TRBJ1-2; D unclear. Per germline, CDR1 MNHEY and CDR2 SVGEGT. CDR3 length: 16 residues. Trimming cost V 2 bases and J 2 bases, with 15 bases left between them.

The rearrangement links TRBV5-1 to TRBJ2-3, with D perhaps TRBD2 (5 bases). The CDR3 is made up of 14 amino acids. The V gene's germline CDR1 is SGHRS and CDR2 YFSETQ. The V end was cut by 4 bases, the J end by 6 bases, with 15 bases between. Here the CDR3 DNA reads TGCGCCAGCAGCGCGGACCTGCCGGGGGATACGCAGTATTTT. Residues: CASSADLPGDTQYF.

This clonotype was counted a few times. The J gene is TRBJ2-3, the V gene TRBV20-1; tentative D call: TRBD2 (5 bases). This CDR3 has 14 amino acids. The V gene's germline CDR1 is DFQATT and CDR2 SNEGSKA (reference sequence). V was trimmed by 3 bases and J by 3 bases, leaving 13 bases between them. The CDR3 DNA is TGCAGTGCTAGTCCGACGGGAAGGACAGATACGCAGTATTTT. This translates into CSASPTGRTDTQYF.

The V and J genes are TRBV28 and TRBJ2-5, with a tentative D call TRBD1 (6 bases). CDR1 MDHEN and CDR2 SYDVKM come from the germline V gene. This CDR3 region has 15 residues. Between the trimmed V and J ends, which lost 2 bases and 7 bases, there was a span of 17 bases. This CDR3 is CASSLDLAPRGTQYF. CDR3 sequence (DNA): TGTGCCAGCAGTTTAGATCTAGCCCCCAGGGGGACCCAGTACTTC.

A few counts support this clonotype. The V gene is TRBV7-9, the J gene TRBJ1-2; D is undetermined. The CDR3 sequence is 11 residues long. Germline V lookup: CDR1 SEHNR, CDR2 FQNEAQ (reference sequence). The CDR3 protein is CAAGINYGYTF. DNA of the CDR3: TGTGCGGCGGGTATAAACTATGGCTACACCTTC.

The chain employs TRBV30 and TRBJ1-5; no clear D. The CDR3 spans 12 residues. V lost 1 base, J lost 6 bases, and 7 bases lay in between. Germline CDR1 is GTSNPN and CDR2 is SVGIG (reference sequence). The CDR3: CAWSEGFQPQHF. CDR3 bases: TGTGCCTGGAGTGAGGGCTTTCAGCCCCAGCATTTT. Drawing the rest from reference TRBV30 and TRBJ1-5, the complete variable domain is SQTIHQWPATLVQPVGSPLSLECTVEGTSNPNLYWYRQAAGRGLQLLFYSVGIGQISSEVPQNLSASRPQDRQFILSSKKLLLSDSGFYLCAWSEGFQPQHFGDGTRLSIL.

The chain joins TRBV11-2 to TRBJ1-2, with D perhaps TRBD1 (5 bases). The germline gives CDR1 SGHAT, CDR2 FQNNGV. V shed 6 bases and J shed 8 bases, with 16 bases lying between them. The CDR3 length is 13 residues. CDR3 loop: CASSPREGQGYTF. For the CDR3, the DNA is TGTGCCAGCAGTCCCCGGGAGGGGCAGGGCTACACCTTC. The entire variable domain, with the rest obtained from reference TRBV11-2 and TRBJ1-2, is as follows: EAGVAQSPRYKIIEKRQSVAFWCNPISGHATLYWYQQILGQGPKLLIQFQNNGVVDDSQLPKDRFSAERLKGVDSTLKIQPAKLEDSAVYLCASSPREGQGYTFGSGTRLTVV.

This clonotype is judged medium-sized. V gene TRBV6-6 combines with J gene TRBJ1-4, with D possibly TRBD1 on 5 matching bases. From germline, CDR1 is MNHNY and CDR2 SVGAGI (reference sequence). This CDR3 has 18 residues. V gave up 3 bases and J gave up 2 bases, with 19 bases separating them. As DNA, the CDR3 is TGTGCCAGCAGTTATGCTCGCACGAGGGGATCGACTAATGAAAAACTGTTTTTT. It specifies CASSYARTRGSTNEKLFF.

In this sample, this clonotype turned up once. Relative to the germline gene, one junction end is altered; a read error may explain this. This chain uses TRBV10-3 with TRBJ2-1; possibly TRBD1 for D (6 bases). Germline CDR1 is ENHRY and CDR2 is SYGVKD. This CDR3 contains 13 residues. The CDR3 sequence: CAISGQHGETQFF. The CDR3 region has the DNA TGCGCCATCAGCGGACAGCATGGAGAGACCCAGTTCTTC.

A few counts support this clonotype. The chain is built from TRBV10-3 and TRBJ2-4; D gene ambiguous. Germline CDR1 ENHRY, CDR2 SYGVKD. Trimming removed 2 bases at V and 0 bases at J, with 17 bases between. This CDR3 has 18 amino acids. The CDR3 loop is CAISEDFDPLLAKNIQYF. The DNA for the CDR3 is TGTGCCATCAGTGAGGATTTTGACCCCCTGCTAGCCAAAAACATTCAGTACTTC.

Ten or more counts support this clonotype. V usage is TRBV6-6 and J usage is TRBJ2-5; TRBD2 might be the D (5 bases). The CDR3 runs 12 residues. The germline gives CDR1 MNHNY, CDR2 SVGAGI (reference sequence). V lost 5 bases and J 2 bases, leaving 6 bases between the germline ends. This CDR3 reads CASSRDQETQYF. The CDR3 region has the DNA TGTGCCAGCAGTCGGGATCAAGAGACCCAGTACTTC.

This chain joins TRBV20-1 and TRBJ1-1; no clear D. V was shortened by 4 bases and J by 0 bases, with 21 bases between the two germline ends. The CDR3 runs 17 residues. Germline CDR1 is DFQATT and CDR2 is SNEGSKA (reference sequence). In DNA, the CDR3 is TGCAGTGCTAAGAAGCCAGGCCGACGTAGCGTGAACACTGAAGCTTTCTTT. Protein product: CSAKKPGRRSVNTEAFF.

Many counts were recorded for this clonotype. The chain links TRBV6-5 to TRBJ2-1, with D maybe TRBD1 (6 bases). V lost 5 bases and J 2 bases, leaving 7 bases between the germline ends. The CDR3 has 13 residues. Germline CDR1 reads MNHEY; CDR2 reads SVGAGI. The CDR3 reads CASSRTAYNEQFF. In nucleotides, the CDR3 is TGTGCCAGCAGTAGGACAGCCTACAATGAGCAGTTCTTC.

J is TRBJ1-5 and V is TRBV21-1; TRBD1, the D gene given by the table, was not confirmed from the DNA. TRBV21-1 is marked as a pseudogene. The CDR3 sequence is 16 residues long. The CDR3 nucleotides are TGTGCCAGCAGCAAAGAACAGGGGCCGATGGGTCAGCCCCAGCATTTT. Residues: CASSKEQGPMGQPQHF.